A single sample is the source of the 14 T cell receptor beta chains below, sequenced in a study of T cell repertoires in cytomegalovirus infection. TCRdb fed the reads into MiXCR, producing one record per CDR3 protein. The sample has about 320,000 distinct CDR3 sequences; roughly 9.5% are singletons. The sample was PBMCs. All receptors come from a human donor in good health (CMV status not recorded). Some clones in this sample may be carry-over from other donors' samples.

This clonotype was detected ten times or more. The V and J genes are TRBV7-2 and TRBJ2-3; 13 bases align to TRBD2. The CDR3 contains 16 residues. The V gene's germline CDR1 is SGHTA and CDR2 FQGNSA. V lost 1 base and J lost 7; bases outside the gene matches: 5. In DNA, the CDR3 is TGTGCCAGCAGCTTAGTCGAGGGACTAGCGGGGCATACGCAGTATTTT. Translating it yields CASSLVEGLAGHTQYF.

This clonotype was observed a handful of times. The CDR3 is CASSYSIVSGSRADTQYF. Here the CDR3 DNA reads TGTGCCAGCAGTTACTCGATCGTTAGCGGGAGTCGGGCAGATACGCAGTATTTT. This chain links TRBV6-5 with TRBJ2-3; 9 bases fit TRBD2. The CDR3 has 18 residues. The trim removed 0 bases at V and 4 bases at J, leaving 11 bases unmatched. Germline V gene data show CDR1 as MNHEY and CDR2 as SVGAGI.

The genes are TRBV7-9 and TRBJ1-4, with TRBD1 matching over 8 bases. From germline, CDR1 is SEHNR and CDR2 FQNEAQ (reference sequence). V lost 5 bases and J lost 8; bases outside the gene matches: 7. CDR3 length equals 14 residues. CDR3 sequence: CASSGMDREEKLFF. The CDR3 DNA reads TGTGCCAGCAGCGGAATGGACAGGGAAGAAAAACTGTTTTTT. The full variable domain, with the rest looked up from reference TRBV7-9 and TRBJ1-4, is DTGVSQNPRHKITKRGQNVTFRCDPISEHNRLYWYRQTLGQGPEFLTYFQNEAQLEKSRLLSDRFSAERPKGSFSTLEIQRTEQGDSAMYLCASSGMDREEKLFFGSGTQLSVL.

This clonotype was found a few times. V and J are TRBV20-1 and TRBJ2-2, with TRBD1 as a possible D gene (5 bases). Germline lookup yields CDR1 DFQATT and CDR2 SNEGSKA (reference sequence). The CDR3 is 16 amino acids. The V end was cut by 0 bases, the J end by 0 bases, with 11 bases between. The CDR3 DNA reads TGCAGTGCTAGAGATCGCTACAGGCCGAACACCGGGGAGCTGTTTTTT. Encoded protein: CSARDRYRPNTGELFF.

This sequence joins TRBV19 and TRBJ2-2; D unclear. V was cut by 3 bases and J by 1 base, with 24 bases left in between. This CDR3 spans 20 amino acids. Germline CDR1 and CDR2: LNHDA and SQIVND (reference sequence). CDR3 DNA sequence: TGTGCCAGTAGTATTGCCACATCAGTTTGGGAAGGCTGGAACACCGGGGAGCTGTTTTTT. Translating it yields CASSIATSVWEGWNTGELFF.

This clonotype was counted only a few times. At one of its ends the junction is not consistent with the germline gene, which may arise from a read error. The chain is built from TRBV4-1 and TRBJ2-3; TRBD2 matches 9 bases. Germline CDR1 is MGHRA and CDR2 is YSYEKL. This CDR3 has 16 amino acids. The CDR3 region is CASSASGTSFTDTQYF. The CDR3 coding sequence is TGTGCCAGCAGCGCCTCCGGGACTAGCTTCACAGATACGCAGTATTTT.

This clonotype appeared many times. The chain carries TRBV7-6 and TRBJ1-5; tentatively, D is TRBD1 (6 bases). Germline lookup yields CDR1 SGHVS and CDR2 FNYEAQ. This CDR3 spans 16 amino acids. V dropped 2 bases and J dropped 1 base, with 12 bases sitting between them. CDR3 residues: CASSLNTGLSNQPQHF. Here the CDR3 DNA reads TGTGCCAGCAGCTTAAATACAGGGCTGAGCAATCAGCCCCAGCATTTT.

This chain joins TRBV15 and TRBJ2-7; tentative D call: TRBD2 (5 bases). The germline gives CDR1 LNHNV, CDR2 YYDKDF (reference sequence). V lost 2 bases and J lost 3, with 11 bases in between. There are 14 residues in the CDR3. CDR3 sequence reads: CATSRLYGSYEQYF. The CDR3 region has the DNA TGTGCCACCAGCAGACTATATGGGAGCTACGAGCAGTACTTC.

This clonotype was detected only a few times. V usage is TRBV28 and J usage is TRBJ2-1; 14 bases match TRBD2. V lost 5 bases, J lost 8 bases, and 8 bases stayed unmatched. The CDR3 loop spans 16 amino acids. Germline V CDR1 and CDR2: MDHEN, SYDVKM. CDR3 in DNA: TGTGCCAGCAGTCGTGGGACTAGCGGGAGACGGGATGAGCAGTTCTTC. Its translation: CASSRGTSGRRDEQFF.

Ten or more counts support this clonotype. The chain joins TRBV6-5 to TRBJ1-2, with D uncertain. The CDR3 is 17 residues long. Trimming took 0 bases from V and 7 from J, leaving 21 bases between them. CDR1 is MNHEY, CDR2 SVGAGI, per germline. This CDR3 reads CASSYSSIGVFEGGYTF. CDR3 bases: TGTGCCAGCAGTTACTCTAGTATCGGGGTCTTTGAGGGTGGCTACACCTTC.

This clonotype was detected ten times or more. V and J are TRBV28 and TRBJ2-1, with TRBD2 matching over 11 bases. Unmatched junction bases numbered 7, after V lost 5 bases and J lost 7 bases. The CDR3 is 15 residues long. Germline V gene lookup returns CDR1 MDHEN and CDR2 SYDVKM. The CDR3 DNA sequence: TGTGCCAGCAGTCGTGAGAGACTAGCGGGAAATGAGCAGTTCTTC. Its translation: CASSRERLAGNEQFF.

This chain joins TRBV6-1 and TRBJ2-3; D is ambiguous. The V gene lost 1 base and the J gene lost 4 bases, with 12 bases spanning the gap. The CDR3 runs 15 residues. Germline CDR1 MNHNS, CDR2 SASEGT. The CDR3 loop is CASSEVFFGPDTQYF. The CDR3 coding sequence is TGTGCCAGCAGTGAAGTTTTTTTCGGGCCAGATACGCAGTATTTT.

The CDR3 reads CASSPRSGGELFF. The CDR3 coding sequence is TGTGCCAGCAGCCCTCGATCGGGGGGGGAGCTGTTTTTT. V gene TRBV7-3 combines with J gene TRBJ2-2; D is possibly TRBD2 (5 bases). The ends were cut back, 5 bases at V and 8 bases at J, with 12 bases in the middle. The CDR3 is 13 residues long. Per the germline V gene, CDR1 is SGHTA and CDR2 is FQGTGA.

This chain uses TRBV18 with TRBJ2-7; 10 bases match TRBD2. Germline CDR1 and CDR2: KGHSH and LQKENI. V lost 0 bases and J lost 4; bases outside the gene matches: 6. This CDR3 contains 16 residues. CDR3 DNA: TGTGCCAGCTCACCACCGAGCGGGAGGGCCTGGTACGAGCAGTACTTC. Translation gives CASSPPSGRAWYEQYF.